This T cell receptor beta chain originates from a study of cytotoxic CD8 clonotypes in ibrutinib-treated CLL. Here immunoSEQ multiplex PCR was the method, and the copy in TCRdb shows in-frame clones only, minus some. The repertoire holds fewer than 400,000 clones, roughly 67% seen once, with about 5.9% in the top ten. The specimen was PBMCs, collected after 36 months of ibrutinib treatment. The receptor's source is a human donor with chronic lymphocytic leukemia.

In DNA, the CDR3 is TGTGCCAGCAGCTTGCAGGGTTGGGAGACCCAGTACTTC. Amino acid sequence: CASSLQGWETQYF. This sequence joins TRBV5-8 and TRBJ2-5; maybe TRBD1 (5 bases). Germline CDR1 SGHTS, CDR2 YDEGEE. This CDR3 is 13 amino acids long. With 1 base removed from V and 5 bases from J, the gap between germline ends came to 9 bases.